What follows are 13 T cell receptor beta chains derived from one specimen sequenced in a study of identical twins. MiXCR, applied by TCRdb to the 5' RACE reads, yields one record per CDR3 protein. The table includes 450,000 to 650,000 distinct CDR3 sequences, about 15% detected once. The data also belong to a second study, concerning yellow fever vaccine responses in identical twins.

The sample comprised CD4+ T cells sorted from blood. The receptors stem from a woman between 18 and 29 years old in good health.

The table lists this clonotype with a few counts. The genes are TRBV15 and TRBJ1-5; D is unclear. The CDR3 length is 16 residues. The V gene lost 1 base and the J gene lost 5 bases, with 15 bases spanning the gap. Germline V CDR1 and CDR2: LNHNV, YYDKDF (reference sequence). CDR3 nucleotide sequence: TGTGCCACCAGCAGAGCCTGGACGGGTAATCATCAGCCCCAGCATTTT. It is translated as CATSRAWTGNHQPQHF.

CDR3 bases: TGTGCCAGCAACTACGGCGGGAGTAGAAATGAGCAGTTCTTC. It translates to CASNYGGSRNEQFF. The chain links TRBV9 to TRBJ2-1; TRBD2 matches 7 bases. CDR3 length: 14 residues. Germline V gene data show CDR1 as SGDLS and CDR2 as YYNGEE. Unmatched junction bases numbered 10, after V lost 6 bases and J lost 7 bases.

The CDR3 protein is CASSESRALLRYEQYV. DNA of the CDR3: TGTGCCAGCAGTGAATCACGGGCGCTCCTACGATACGAGCAGTACGTC. The chain links TRBV2 to TRBJ2-7; D is undetermined. Looked up from germline, CDR1 is SNHLY and CDR2 is FYNNEI. The CDR3 spans 16 residues. The ends were cut back, 2 bases at V and 4 bases at J, with 18 bases in the middle.

Points on this clonotype: Sequence at one end of the junction differs from germline and may be a read error. The genes are TRBV28 and TRBJ1-2; D remains unclear. The CDR3 runs 15 residues. Germline assignment: CDR1 MDHEN and CDR2 SYDVKM. The chain's CDR3 is CASSTNGPPNNGYTF. CDR3 DNA: TGTGCCAGCAGTACCAACGGCCCTCCTAACAATGGCTACACCTTC.

There are a few counts of this clonotype. The rearrangement uses TRBV6-1 and TRBJ2-3, with 12 bases that match TRBD2. The ends lost 5 bases at V and 1 base at J; junction bases unmatched: 4. Germline CDR1 MNHNS, CDR2 SASEGT. The CDR3 is made up of 16 amino acids. In nucleotides, the CDR3 is TGTGCCAGCAGTAAACTAGCGGGAGGCCGCACAGATACGCAGTATTTT. Protein sequence: CASSKLAGGRTDTQYF.

The CDR3 spells CASSMDRGTIHTQYF. The CDR3, as DNA: TGCGCCAGCAGCATGGACAGGGGGACGATACATACGCAGTATTTT. The chain is built from TRBV5-1 and TRBJ2-3; 10 bases align to TRBD1. The V segment lost 4 bases and the J segment 7 bases; nucleotides outside the gene matches: 9. This CDR3 comprises 15 residues. CDR1 is SGHRS, CDR2 YFSETQ, per germline.

Ten or more counts support this clonotype. Here the CDR3 reads CASSWTGSPLHF. The DNA for the CDR3 is TGTGCCAGCAGTTGGACTGGGTCACCCCTCCACTTT. The chain links TRBV12-3 or TRBV12-4 to TRBJ1-6; unclear D gene. The CDR3 spans 12 residues. V dropped 4 bases and J dropped 10 bases, with 8 bases sitting between them.

V gene TRBV12-3 or TRBV12-4 combines with J gene TRBJ2-1; D assignment may be TRBD1 or TRBD2 (5 bases each). Deletions cut 8 bases from V and 9 bases from J, with 32 bases between. The CDR3 totals 18 residues. CDR3 bases: TGTGCCAGCTGCCAAATGGGTGGCTGGGCCCAGGGACGACCTGAGCAGTTCTTC. Translating it yields CASCQMGGWAQGRPEQFF.

This chain links TRBV6-1 with TRBJ2-1; TRBD1 matches 10 bases. CDR3 length equals 15 residues. Germline loops: CDR1 MNHNS, CDR2 SASEGT. Germline trimming cut 6 bases from V and 0 bases from J; bases unmatched to any gene: 2. The CDR3 here is CASRDRGGSYNEQFF. CDR3 bases: TGTGCCAGCAGGGACAGGGGGGGCTCCTACAATGAGCAGTTCTTC.

This rearrangement joins TRBV20-1 to TRBJ2-1; D may be TRBD2 (6 bases). Germline V gene data show CDR1 as DFQATT and CDR2 as SNEGSKA (reference sequence). This CDR3 is 15 amino acids long. V was clipped by 1 base and J by 5 bases, with 15 bases between them. The CDR3 reads CSARVLRTIDNEQFF. CDR3 nucleotides: TGCAGTGCTAGAGTTCTCCGGACTATCGACAATGAGCAGTTCTTC.

The rearrangement joins TRBV13 to TRBJ1-1; 7 bases agree with TRBD1. J lost 1 base, V lost 9 bases, and 11 bases had no gene match. Germline V gene lookup returns CDR1 PRHDT and CDR2 FYEKMQ (reference sequence). The CDR3 spans 15 residues. CDR3 in amino acids: CASTKFRDRNTEAFF. Written as DNA, the CDR3 is TGTGCCAGTACAAAATTCCGGGACAGGAACACTGAAGCTTTCTTT.

This clonotype was found a few times. The chain employs TRBV28 and TRBJ1-6; D gene unclear. Per the germline V gene, CDR1 is MDHEN and CDR2 is SYDVKM. The CDR3 loop spans 15 amino acids. Trimming left V 4 bases short and J 10 bases short, with 17 bases between. The CDR3, as DNA: TGTGCCAGCAGTTCTTTTCGGGGAGGTAACTCACCCCTCCACTTT. Translated, it gives CASSSFRGGNSPLHF.

This clonotype appeared a few times. The J gene is TRBJ2-3, the V gene TRBV29-1; 11 nucleotides agree with TRBD2. The germline gives CDR1 SQVTM, CDR2 ANQGSEA. The trim removed 4 bases at V and 2 bases at J, leaving 5 bases unmatched. The length of the CDR3 is 15 residues. The CDR3 coding sequence is TGCAGCGTTGCTAGACTAGCGGGAACCACAGATACGCAGTATTTT. It translates to CSVARLAGTTDTQYF.